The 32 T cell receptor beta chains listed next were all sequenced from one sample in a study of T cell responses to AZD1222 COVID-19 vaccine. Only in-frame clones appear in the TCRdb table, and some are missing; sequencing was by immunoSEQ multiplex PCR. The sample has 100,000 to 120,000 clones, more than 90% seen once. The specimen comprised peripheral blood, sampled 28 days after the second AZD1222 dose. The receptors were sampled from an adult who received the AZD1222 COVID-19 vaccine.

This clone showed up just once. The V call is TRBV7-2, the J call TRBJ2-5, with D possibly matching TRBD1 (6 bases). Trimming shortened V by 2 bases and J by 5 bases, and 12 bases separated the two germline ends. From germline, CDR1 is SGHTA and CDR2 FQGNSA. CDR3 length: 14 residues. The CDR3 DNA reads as TGTGCCAGCAGCTTACTACAGGGTTGGGAGACCCAGTACTTC. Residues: CASSLLQGWETQYF.

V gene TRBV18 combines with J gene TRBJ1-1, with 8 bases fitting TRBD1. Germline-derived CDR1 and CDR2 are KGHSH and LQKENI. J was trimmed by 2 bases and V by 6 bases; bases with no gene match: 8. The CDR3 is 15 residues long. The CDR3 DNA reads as TGTGCCAGCTCGCCCACAGGGGGGGCTAACACTGAAGCTTTCTTT. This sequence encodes CASSPTGGANTEAFF. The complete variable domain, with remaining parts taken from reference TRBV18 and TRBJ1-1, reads NAGVMQNPRHLVRRRGQEARLRCSPMKGHSHVYWYRQLPEEGLKFMVYLQKENIIDESGMPKERFSAEFPKEGPSILRIQQVVRGDSAAYFCASSPTGGANTEAFFGQGTRLTVV.

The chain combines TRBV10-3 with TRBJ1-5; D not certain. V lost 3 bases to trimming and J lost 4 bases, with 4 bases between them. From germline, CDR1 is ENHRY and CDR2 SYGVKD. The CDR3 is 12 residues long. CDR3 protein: CAISDWNQPQHF. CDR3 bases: TGTGCCATCAGTGATTGGAATCAGCCCCAGCATTTT.

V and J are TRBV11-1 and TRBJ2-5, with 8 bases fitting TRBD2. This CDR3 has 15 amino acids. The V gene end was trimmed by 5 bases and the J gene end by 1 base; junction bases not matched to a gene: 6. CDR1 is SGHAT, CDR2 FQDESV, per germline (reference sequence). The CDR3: CASSTGRGGQETQYF. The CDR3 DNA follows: TGTGCCAGCAGCACGGGTCGGGGGGGCCAAGAGACCCAGTACTTC.

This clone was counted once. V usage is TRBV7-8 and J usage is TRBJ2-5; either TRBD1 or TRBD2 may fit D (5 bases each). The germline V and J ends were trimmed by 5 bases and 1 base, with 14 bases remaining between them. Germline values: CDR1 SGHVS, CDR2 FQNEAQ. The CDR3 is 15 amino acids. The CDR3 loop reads CASSPGRDLQETQYF. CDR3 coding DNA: TGTGCCAGCAGCCCTGGCCGGGACCTCCAAGAGACCCAGTACTTC.

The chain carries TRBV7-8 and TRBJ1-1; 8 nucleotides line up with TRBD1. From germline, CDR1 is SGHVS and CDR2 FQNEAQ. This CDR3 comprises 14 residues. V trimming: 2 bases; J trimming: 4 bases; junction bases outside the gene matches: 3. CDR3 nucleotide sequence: TGTGCCAGCAGCTTATACAGGGGGTCCACTGAAGCTTTCTTT. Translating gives CASSLYRGSTEAFF.

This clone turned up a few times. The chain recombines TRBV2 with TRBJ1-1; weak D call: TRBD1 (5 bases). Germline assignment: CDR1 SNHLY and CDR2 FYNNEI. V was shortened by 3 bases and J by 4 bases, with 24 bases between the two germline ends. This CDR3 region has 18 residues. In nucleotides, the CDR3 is TGTGCCAGCAGTGACGTCCCTGGCAGGGCCGCTGGCGCCACTGAAGCTTTCTTT. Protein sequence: CASSDVPGRAAGATEAFF. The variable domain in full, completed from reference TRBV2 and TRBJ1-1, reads EPEVTQTPSHQVTQMGQEVILRCVPISNHLYFYWYRQILGQKVEFLVSFYNNEISEKSEIFDDQFSVERPDGSNFTLKIRSTKLEDSAMYFCASSDVPGRAAGATEAFFGQGTRLTVV.

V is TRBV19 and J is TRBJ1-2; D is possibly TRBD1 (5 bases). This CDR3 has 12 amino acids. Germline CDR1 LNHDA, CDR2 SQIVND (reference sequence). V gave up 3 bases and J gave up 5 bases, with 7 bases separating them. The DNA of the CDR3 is TGTGCCAGTAGTATTGAGGGGTATGGCTACACCTTC. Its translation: CASSIEGYGYTF. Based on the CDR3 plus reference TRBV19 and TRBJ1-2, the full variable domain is DGGITQSPKYLFRKEGQNVTLSCEQNLNHDAMYWYRQDPGQGLRLIYYSQIVNDFQKGDIAEGYSVSREKKESFPLTVTSAQKNPTAFYLCASSIEGYGYTFGSGTRLTVV.

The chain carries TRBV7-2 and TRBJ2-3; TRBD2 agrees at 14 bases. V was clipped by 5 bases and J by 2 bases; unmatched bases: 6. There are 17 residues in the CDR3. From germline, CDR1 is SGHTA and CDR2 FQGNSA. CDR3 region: CASSQGTSGGNTDTQYF. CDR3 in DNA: TGTGCCAGCAGCCAAGGGACTAGCGGGGGCAACACAGATACGCAGTATTTT.

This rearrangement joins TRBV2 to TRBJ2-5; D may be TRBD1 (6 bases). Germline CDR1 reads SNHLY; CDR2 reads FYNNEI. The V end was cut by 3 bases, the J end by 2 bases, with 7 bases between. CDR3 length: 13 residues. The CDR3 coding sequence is TGTGCCAGCAGTGACAGGGGACAAGAGACCCAGTACTTC. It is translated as CASSDRGQETQYF. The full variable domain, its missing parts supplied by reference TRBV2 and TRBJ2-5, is EPEVTQTPSHQVTQMGQEVILRCVPISNHLYFYWYRQILGQKVEFLVSFYNNEISEKSEIFDDQFSVERPDGSNFTLKIRSTKLEDSAMYFCASSDRGQETQYFGPGTRLLVL.

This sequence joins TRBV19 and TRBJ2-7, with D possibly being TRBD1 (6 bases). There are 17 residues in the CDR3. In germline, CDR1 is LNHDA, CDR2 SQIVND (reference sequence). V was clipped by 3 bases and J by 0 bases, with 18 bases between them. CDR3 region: CASSMGHGTIFSYEQYF. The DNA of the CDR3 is TGTGCCAGTAGTATGGGTCACGGGACAATTTTCTCCTACGAGCAGTACTTC.

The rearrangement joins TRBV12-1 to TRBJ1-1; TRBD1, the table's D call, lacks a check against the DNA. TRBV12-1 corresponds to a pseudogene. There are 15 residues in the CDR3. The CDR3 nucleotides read TGTGCCAGCAGCTTTGTTGGGCAGAGGAACACTGAAGCTTTCTTT. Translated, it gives CASSFVGQRNTEAFF.

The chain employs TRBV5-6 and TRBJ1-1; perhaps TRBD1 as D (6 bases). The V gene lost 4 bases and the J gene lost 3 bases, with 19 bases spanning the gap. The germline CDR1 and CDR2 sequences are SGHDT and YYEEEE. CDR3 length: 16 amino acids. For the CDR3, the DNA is TGTGCCAGCAGCCGAGTGACGACAGGTGGGGACACTGAAGCTTTCTTT. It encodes CASSRVTTGGDTEAFF. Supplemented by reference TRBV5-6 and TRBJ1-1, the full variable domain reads DAGVTQSPTHLIKTRGQQVTLRCSPKSGHDTVSWYQQALGQGPQFIFQYYEEEERQRGNFPDRFSGHQFPNYSSELNVNALLLGDSALYLCASSRVTTGGDTEAFFGQGTRLTVV.

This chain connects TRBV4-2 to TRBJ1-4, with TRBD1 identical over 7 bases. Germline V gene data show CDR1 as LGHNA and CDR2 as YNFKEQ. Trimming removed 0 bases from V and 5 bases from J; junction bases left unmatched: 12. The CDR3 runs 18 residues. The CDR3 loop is CASSQDAGTGTANEKLFF. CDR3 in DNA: TGTGCCAGCAGCCAAGATGCGGGTACCGGGACAGCAAATGAAAAACTGTTTTTT.

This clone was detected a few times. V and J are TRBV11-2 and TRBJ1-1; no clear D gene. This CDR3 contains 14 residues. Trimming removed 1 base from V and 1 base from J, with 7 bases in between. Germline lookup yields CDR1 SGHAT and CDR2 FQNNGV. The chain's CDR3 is CASSLGPSNTEAFF. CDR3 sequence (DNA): TGTGCCAGCAGCTTAGGTCCTTCGAACACTGAAGCTTTCTTT.

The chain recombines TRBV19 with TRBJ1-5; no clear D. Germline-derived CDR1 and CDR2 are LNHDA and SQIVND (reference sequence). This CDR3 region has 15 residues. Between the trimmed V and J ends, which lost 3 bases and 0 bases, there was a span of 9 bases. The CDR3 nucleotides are TGTGCCAGTAGTATTTTGGAGAATAGCAATCAGCCCCAGCATTTT. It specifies CASSILENSNQPQHF.

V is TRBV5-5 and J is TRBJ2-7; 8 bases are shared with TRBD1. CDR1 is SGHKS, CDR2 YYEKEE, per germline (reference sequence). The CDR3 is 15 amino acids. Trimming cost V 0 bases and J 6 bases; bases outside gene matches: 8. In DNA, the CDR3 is TGTGCCAGCAGCTTGGAAGGACAGGGTCGTGGCGAGCAGTACTTC. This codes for CASSLEGQGRGEQYF.

In nucleotides, the CDR3 is TGTGCCAGCAGCTTAGATCGACAGCTTGAAGCTTTCTTT. This sequence encodes CASSLDRQLEAFF. The chain combines TRBV7-2 with TRBJ1-1; tentative D call: TRBD1 (5 bases). Trimming took off 1 base at V and 7 bases at J, with 10 bases between the two ends. CDR1 is SGHTA, CDR2 FQGNSA, per germline. This CDR3 has 13 amino acids.

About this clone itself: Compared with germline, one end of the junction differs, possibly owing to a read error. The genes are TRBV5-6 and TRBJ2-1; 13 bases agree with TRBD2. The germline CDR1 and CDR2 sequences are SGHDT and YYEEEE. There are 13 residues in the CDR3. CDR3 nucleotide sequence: TGTGCCAGCAGCTTACCCGGGACTAGCGGGGTTGTCTTC. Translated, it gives CASSLPGTSGVVF.

DNA for the CDR3: TGTGCCAGCACCGCGTTTTACGAGCAGTACTTC. Its protein product is CASTAFYEQYF. The chain employs TRBV7-9 and TRBJ2-7, with unresolved D. The CDR3 has 11 residues. The V and J ends lost 7 bases and 4 bases respectively, with 8 bases between them. The germline V gene encodes CDR1 SEHNR and CDR2 FQNEAQ (reference sequence).

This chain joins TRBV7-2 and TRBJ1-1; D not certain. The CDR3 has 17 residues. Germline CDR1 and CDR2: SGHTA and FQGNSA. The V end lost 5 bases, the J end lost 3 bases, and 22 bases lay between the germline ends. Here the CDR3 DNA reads TGTGCCAGCAGCCTACATAGCTCTTTGATACAGTACACTGAAGCTTTCTTT. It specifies CASSLHSSLIQYTEAFF.

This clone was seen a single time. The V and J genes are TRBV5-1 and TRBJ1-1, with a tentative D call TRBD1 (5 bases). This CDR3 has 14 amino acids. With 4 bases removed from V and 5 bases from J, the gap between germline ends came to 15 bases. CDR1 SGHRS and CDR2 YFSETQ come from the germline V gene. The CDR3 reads CASSGRGVRTEAFF. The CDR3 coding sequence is TGCGCCAGCAGCGGGCGGGGGGTTCGAACTGAAGCTTTCTTT.

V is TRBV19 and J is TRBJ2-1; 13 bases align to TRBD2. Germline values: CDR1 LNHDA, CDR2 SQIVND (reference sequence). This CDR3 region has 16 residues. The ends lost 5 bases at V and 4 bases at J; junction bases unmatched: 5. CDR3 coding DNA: TGTGCCAGTAGTTCCGGGACTAGCGGGACTTACAATGAGCAGTTCTTC. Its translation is CASSSGTSGTYNEQFF. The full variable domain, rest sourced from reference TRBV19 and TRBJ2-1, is DGGITQSPKYLFRKEGQNVTLSCEQNLNHDAMYWYRQDPGQGLRLIYYSQIVNDFQKGDIAEGYSVSREKKESFPLTVTSAQKNPTAFYLCASSSGTSGTYNEQFFGPGTRLTVL.

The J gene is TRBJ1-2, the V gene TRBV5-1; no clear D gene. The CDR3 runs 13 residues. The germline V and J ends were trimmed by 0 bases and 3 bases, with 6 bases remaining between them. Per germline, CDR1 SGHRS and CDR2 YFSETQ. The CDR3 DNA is TGCGCCAGCAGCTTGGTGGAGCACTATGGCTACACCTTC. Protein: CASSLVEHYGYTF.

The CDR3 DNA is TGTGCCAGCAGCCAAGACGGGGGGGCGTTGTACGAGCAGTACTTC. Translating gives CASSQDGGALYEQYF. The J gene is TRBJ2-7, the V gene TRBV14, with 8 positions matching TRBD2. Losses at the gene ends were 0 bases for V and 4 bases for J; bases not matched to a gene: 5. The CDR3 sequence is 15 residues long. Germline-derived CDR1 and CDR2 are SGHDN and FVKESK.

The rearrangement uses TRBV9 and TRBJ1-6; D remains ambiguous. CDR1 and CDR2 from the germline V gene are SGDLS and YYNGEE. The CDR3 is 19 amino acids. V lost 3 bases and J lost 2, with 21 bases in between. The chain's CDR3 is CASSADARWEATYNSPLHF. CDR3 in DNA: TGTGCCAGCAGCGCGGACGCGCGGTGGGAGGCGACCTATAATTCACCCCTCCACTTT.

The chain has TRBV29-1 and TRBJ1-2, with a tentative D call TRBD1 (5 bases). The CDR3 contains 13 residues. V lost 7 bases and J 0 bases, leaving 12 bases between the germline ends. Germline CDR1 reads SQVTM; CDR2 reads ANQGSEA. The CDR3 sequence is CSARQTPNYGYTF. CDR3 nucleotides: TGCAGCGCAAGACAGACTCCTAACTATGGCTACACCTTC.

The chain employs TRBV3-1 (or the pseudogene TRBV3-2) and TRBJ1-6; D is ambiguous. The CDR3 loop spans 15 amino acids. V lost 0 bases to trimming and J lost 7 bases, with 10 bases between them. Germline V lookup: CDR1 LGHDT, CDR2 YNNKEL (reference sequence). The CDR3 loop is CASSQDVRTNSPLHF. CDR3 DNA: TGTGCCAGCAGCCAAGACGTCAGAACGAATTCACCCCTCCACTTT.

The CDR3, as DNA: TGTGCCAGCAGCTTACTGGACAGGGGGCCGGAAAAACTGTTTTTT. This sequence encodes CASSLLDRGPEKLFF. The J gene is TRBJ1-4, the V gene TRBV11-2; 11 bases match TRBD1. V dropped 2 bases and J dropped 8; count of bases not matched to a gene: 4. The CDR3 length is 15 residues. Germline V gene sequence: CDR1 SGHAT, CDR2 FQNNGV. The full variable domain, rest sourced from reference TRBV11-2 and TRBJ1-4, is EAGVAQSPRYKIIEKRQSVAFWCNPISGHATLYWYQQILGQGPKLLIQFQNNGVVDDSQLPKDRFSAERLKGVDSTLKIQPAKLEDSAVYLCASSLLDRGPEKLFFGSGTQLSVL.

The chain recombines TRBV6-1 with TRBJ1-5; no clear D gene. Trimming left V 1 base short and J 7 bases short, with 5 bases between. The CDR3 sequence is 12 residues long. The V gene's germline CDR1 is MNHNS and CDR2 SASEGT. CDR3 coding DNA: TGTGCCAGCAGTGAAGTATCCCAGCCCCAGCATTTT. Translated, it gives CASSEVSQPQHF.

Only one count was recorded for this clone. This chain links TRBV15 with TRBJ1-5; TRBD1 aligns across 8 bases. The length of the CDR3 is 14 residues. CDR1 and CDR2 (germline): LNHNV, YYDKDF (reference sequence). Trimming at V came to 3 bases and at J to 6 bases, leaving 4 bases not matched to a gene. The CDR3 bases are TGTGCCACCAGCAGTGACAGGGGCGGTCAGCCCCAGCATTTT. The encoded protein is CATSSDRGGQPQHF.

This CDR3 reads CASSKVLGQGAVGNTIYF. The CDR3 nucleotides read TGTGCCAGCAGCAAAGTCTTAGGACAGGGGGCGGTTGGAAACACCATATATTTT. This sequence joins TRBV21-1 and TRBJ1-3; the listed D gene, TRBD1, was not tested against the DNA. TRBV21-1 is shown as a pseudogene. This CDR3 spans 18 amino acids.